Listed here are 22 T cell receptor beta chains from one sample, sequenced in a study of cytomegalovirus exposure and HLA in healthy donors. The primer mix had 60 Vbeta and 13 Jbeta primers. Sequencing used immunoSEQ multiplex PCR; TCRdb keeps in-frame clones, though not all of them. Of about 77,000 clones listed, about 73% were seen once; the top ten hold 3.5% to 4.5%. The specimen sequenced was PBMCs. These receptors came from a man between 40 and 49 years old in good health and CMV-seronegative.

The chain couples TRBV5-1 to TRBJ2-2, with 11 bases matching TRBD1. CDR1 and CDR2 (germline): SGHRS, YFSETQ. The CDR3 loop spans 16 amino acids. Trimming at V came to 2 bases and at J to 5 bases, leaving 5 bases not matched to a gene. The CDR3 region is CASSLGQGARTGELFF. CDR3 sequence (DNA): TGCGCCAGCAGCTTAGGACAGGGGGCGAGGACCGGGGAGCTGTTTTTT.

The CDR3 protein is CASSSQTGGSEKLFF. Written as DNA, the CDR3 is TGTGCCAGCAGTTCTCAGACAGGGGGCTCTGAAAAACTGTTTTTT. The genes are TRBV2 and TRBJ1-4; 10 nucleotides align to TRBD1. This CDR3 has 15 residues. The J segment lost 7 bases and the V segment lost 5 bases, leaving 7 bases of the junction unmatched. Germline V lookup: CDR1 SNHLY, CDR2 FYNNEI. Drawing the rest from reference TRBV2 and TRBJ1-4, the complete variable domain is EPEVTQTPSHQVTQMGQEVILRCVPISNHLYFYWYRQILGQKVEFLVSFYNNEISEKSEIFDDQFSVERPDGSNFTLKIRSTKLEDSAMYFCASSSQTGGSEKLFFGSGTQLSVL.

This clone was seen more than once but under ten times. The chain uses TRBV6-4 and TRBJ2-2, with 9 bases identical to TRBD1. Unmatched junction bases numbered 5, after V lost 4 bases and J lost 5 bases. Germline V gives CDR1 MRHNA, CDR2 SNTAGT. The CDR3 length is 15 residues. In nucleotides, the CDR3 is TGTGCCAGCAGTGCGACAGGGGGTTCAACCGGGGAGCTGTTTTTT. Encoded protein: CASSATGGSTGELFF.

The chain has TRBV19 and TRBJ1-1; possible D gene TRBD1, 6 bases. The CDR3 loop spans 14 amino acids. CDR1 is LNHDA, CDR2 SQIVND, per germline (reference sequence). Between the trimmed V and J ends, which lost 4 bases and 1 base, there was a span of 10 bases. CDR3: CASSTGTPNTEAFF. The CDR3 nucleotides read TGTGCCAGTAGTACAGGGACACCGAACACTGAAGCTTTCTTT.

V usage is TRBV11-3 and J usage is TRBJ2-3; 12 nucleotides line up with TRBD1. Germline CDR1 reads SGHNT; CDR2 reads YENEEA. Trimming cost V 5 bases and J 1 base; bases outside gene matches: 7. The CDR3 extends over 17 amino acids. The CDR3 reads CASSPGQGAWGTDTQYF. CDR3 DNA: TGTGCCAGCAGCCCGGGACAGGGGGCGTGGGGCACAGATACGCAGTATTTT.

The chain uses TRBV4-2 and TRBJ1-1; possibly TRBD1 for D (5 bases). Deletions cut 7 bases from V and 5 bases from J, with 14 bases between. Germline V gives CDR1 LGHNA, CDR2 YNFKEQ. CDR3 length: 13 amino acids. The CDR3 DNA follows: TGTGCCAGCACCACAGTTGGGGCTACTGAAGCTTTCTTT. Amino acids: CASTTVGATEAFF.

This chain links TRBV7-8 with TRBJ1-1; D unresolved. The CDR3 runs 10 residues. Germline CDR1 reads SGHVS; CDR2 reads FQNEAQ. The CDR3: CSGAAAEAFF. The CDR3 DNA sequence: TGTTCCGGCGCGGCAGCCGAAGCTTTCTTT.

This chain connects TRBV7-2 to TRBJ1-2, with 7 bases aligning to TRBD1. The CDR3 has 14 amino acids. The V and J ends lost 5 bases and 1 base, in that order; junction bases with no gene match: 4. Germline values: CDR1 SGHTA, CDR2 FQGNSA. CDR3 loop: CASSQDRFNYGYTF. The DNA for the CDR3 is TGTGCCAGCAGCCAGGACAGGTTTAACTATGGCTACACCTTC.

The V and J genes are TRBV30 and TRBJ2-7; 7 bases match TRBD1. The CDR3 contains 13 residues. Germline CDR1 GTSNPN, CDR2 SVGIG (reference sequence). The V gene end was trimmed by 0 bases and the J gene end by 6 bases; junction bases not matched to a gene: 5. CDR3 sequence reads: CAWSVQGIFEQYF. The CDR3 DNA sequence: TGTGCCTGGAGTGTACAGGGGATTTTCGAGCAGTACTTC.

The chain links TRBV9 to TRBJ2-1, with 11 bases matching TRBD1. The CDR3 has 15 amino acids. CDR1 and CDR2 (germline): SGDLS, YYNGEE. The V and J ends lost 5 bases and 5 bases, in that order; junction bases with no gene match: 6. The CDR3 sequence is CASREGQGAHNEQFF. The CDR3 DNA reads as TGTGCCAGCAGAGAAGGACAGGGGGCGCACAATGAGCAGTTCTTC.

A word on this clone: At one of its ends the junction is not consistent with the germline gene, which may arise from a read error. The V call is TRBV11-2, the J call TRBJ1-4; 10 bases fit TRBD1. Germline values: CDR1 SGHAT, CDR2 FQNNGV. The CDR3 is made up of 14 amino acids. The CDR3 loop reads CASSLGTGDEKLFF. CDR3 bases: TGTGCCAGCAGTTTAGGGACAGGGGATGAAAAACTGTTTTTT.

This clone was counted a few times. CDR3 amino acids: CASSLIPAYEQYF. The DNA of the CDR3 is TGTGCCAGCAGCTTGATCCCTGCGTACGAGCAGTACTTC. The chain carries TRBV5-6 and TRBJ2-7, with D unclear. This CDR3 comprises 13 residues. V lost 1 base to trimming and J lost 4 bases, with 9 bases between them. Germline V gene sequence: CDR1 SGHDT, CDR2 YYEEEE.

The table lists this clone with a few counts. The chain joins TRBV7-2 to TRBJ2-1; 10 bases agree with TRBD2. The J segment lost 8 bases and the V segment lost 4 bases, leaving 5 bases of the junction unmatched. The CDR3 has 14 amino acids. CDR1 and CDR2 from the germline V gene are SGHTA and FQGNSA. The CDR3: CASSYSGRNDEQFF. The CDR3 nucleotides are TGTGCCAGCAGCTATAGCGGGAGGAACGATGAGCAGTTCTTC.

The chain carries TRBV28 and TRBJ2-5; D gene unclear. V lost 8 bases and J lost 2, with 18 bases in between. Germline lookup yields CDR1 MDHEN and CDR2 SYDVKM. The CDR3 runs to 15 residues. CDR3 DNA sequence: TGTGCCAGCTCTTCTGCTGAAGTGCGGCAAGAGACCCAGTACTTC. Its translation is CASSSAEVRQETQYF.

The rearrangement uses TRBV27 and TRBJ1-5; 7 bases line up with TRBD1. Germline V CDR1 and CDR2: MNHEY, SMNVEV (reference sequence). The V and J ends lost 1 base and 9 bases, in that order; junction bases with no gene match: 6. The CDR3 contains 14 residues. The CDR3 DNA is TGTGCCAGCAGTTTATACAGGGGTTTGAGGCCCCAGCATTTT. It specifies CASSLYRGLRPQHF.

This clone is a singleton in its sample. This chain connects TRBV7-2 to TRBJ1-2; TRBD1 is a possible D gene (6 bases). CDR1 is SGHTA and CDR2 is FQGNSA in the germline V gene. The CDR3 has 17 amino acids. V shed 5 bases and J shed 1 base, with 20 bases lying between them. The CDR3 DNA reads as TGTGCCAGCAGCGTACAGGGTGCAACCTATATTAACTATGGCTACACCTTC. As protein: CASSVQGATYINYGYTF.

Only a few counts were recorded for this clone. The chain is built from TRBV7-8 and TRBJ2-2; D perhaps matches TRBD2 (6 bases). This CDR3 spans 15 amino acids. Trimming stripped 1 base from V and 9 bases from J, with 15 bases between. Germline CDR1 SGHVS, CDR2 FQNEAQ. CDR3 protein: CASSLGQEGPRELFF. The CDR3 DNA follows: TGTGCCAGCAGCTTAGGGCAGGAGGGGCCCCGGGAGCTGTTTTTT.

The chain has TRBV28 and TRBJ1-2; D unclear. CDR3 length: 12 amino acids. Trimming took 3 bases from V and 10 from J, leaving 12 bases between them. The germline V gene encodes CDR1 MDHEN and CDR2 SYDVKM. The CDR3 is CASSFRVGTYTF. In nucleotides, the CDR3 is TGTGCCAGCAGTTTTCGGGTAGGAACCTACACCTTC.

The CDR3 DNA is TGTGCCAGCAGCTTATACTTCGGGGGAGACTACGAGCAGTACTTC. It translates to CASSLYFGGDYEQYF. This chain links TRBV7-3 with TRBJ2-7; the D gene is possibly TRBD2 (6 bases). Germline V CDR1 and CDR2: SGHTA, FQGTGA. V was pared by 2 bases and J by 3 bases, with 14 bases between. The CDR3 is made up of 15 amino acids. Full variable domain (outside the CDR3, taken from reference TRBV7-3 and TRBJ2-7): GAGVSQTPSNKVTEKGKYVELRCDPISGHTALYWYRQSLGQGPEFLIYFQGTGAADDSGLPNDRFFAVRPEGSVSTLKIQRTERGDSAVYLCASSLYFGGDYEQYFGPGTRLTVT.

The V call is TRBV7-2, the J call TRBJ2-1; 12 bases line up with TRBD2. CDR3 size: 15 residues. With V trimmed by 4 bases and J by 9 bases, 7 bases remained unmatched. The germline V gene has CDR1 SGHTA and CDR2 FQGNSA. This CDR3 reads CASSSSGRGGGEQFF. In DNA form, the CDR3 reads TGTGCCAGCAGCTCTAGCGGGAGGGGGGGTGGTGAGCAGTTCTTC.

V is TRBV6-1 and J is TRBJ2-2, with TRBD1 matching over 7 bases. Germline-derived CDR1 and CDR2 are MNHNS and SASEGT. V gave up 10 bases and J gave up 1 base; unmatched junction bases: 9. The CDR3 is 15 amino acids. CDR3 protein: CATLSGQVNTGELFF. The CDR3 DNA reads TGTGCCACCCTTAGTGGACAGGTGAACACCGGGGAGCTGTTTTTT.

This clone was seen a single time. The chain is built from TRBV9 and TRBJ1-3; maybe TRBD1 (6 bases). CDR1 is SGDLS, CDR2 YYNGEE, per germline. CDR3 length: 14 residues. Trimming stripped 8 bases from V and 0 bases from J, with 12 bases between. CDR3: CASGGPSSGNTIYF. CDR3 nucleotide sequence: TGTGCCAGTGGGGGCCCTAGCTCTGGAAACACCATATATTTT.